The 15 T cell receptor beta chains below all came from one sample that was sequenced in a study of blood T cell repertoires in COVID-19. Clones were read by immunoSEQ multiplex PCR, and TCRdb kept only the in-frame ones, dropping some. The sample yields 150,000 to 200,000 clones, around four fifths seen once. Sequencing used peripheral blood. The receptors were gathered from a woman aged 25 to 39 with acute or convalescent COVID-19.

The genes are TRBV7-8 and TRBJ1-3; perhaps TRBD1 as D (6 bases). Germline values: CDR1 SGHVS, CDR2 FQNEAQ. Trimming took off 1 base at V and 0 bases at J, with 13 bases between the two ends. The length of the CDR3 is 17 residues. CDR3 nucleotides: TGTGCCAGCAGCTTAGGAACAGGGCTAAGCTCTGGAAACACCATATATTTT. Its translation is CASSLGTGLSSGNTIYF.

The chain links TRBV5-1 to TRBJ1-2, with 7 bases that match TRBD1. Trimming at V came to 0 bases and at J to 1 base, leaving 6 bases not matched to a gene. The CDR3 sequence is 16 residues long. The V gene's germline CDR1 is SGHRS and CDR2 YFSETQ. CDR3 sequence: CASSLAGQSRNYGYTF. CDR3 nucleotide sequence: TGCGCCAGCAGCTTGGCGGGACAGAGCCGTAACTATGGCTACACCTTC.

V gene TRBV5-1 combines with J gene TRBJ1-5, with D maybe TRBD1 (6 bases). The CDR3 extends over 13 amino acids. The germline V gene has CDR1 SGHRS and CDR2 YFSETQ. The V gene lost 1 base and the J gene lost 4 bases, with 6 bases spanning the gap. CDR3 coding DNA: TGCGCCAGCAGCTTGACAGGGAATCAGCCCCAGCATTTT. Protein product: CASSLTGNQPQHF.

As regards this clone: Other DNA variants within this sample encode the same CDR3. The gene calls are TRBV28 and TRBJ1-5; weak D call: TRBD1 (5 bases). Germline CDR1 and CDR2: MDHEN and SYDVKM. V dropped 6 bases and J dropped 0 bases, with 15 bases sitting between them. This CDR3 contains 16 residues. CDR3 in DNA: TGTGCCAGCAGCCCAACCAGGGTTCTTAGCAATCAGCCCCAGCATTTT. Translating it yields CASSPTRVLSNQPQHF.

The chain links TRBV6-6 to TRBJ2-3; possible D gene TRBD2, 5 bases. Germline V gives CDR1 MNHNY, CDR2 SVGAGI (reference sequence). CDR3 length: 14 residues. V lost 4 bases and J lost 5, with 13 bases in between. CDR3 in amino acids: CASSFSPRGDTQYF. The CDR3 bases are TGTGCCAGCAGTTTCTCTCCCCGGGGAGATACGCAGTATTTT.

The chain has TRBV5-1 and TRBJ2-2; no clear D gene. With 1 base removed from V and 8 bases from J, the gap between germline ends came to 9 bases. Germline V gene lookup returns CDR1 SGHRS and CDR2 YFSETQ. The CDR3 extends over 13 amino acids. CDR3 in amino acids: CASSLIIAGELFF. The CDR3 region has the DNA TGCGCCAGCAGCTTGATTATCGCGGGGGAGCTGTTTTTT.

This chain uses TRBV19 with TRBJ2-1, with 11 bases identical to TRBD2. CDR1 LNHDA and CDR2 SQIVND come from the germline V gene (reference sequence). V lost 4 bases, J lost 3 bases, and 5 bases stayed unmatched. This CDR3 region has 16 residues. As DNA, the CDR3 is TGTGCCAGTAGTACTAGACTAGCGGGGATCTACAATGAGCAGTTCTTC. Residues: CASSTRLAGIYNEQFF.

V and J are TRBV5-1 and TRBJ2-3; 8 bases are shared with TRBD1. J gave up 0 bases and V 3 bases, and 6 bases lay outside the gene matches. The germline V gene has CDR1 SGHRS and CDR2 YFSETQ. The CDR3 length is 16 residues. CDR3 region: CASSSRTGLSTDTQYF. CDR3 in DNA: TGCGCCAGCAGCTCTAGGACAGGGCTGAGCACAGATACGCAGTATTTT.

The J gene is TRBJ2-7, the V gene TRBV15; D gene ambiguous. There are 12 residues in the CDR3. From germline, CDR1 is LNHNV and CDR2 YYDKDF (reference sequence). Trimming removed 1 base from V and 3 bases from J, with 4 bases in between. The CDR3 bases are TGTGCCACCAGCAGAGTTCGCTACGAGCAGTACTTC. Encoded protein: CATSRVRYEQYF.

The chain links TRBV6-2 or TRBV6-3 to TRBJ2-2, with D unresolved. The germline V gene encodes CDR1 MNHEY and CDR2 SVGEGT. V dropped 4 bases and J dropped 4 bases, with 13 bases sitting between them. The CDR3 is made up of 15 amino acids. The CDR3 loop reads CASSFSPGLTGELFF. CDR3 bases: TGTGCCAGCAGTTTCTCGCCCGGTCTCACCGGGGAGCTGTTTTTT.

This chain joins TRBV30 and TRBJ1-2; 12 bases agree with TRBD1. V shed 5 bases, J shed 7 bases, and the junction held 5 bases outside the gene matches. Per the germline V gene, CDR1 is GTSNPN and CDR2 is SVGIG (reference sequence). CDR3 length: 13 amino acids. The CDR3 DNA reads TGTGCCTGGGGGACAGGGGGCAGATCTGGCTACACCTTC. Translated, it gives CAWGTGGRSGYTF.

This CDR3 reads CASTRTGTTEAFF. CDR3 DNA: TGTGCCAGCACCCGGACAGGGACCACTGAAGCTTTCTTT. This rearrangement joins TRBV27 to TRBJ1-1; TRBD1 matches 8 bases. The CDR3 length is 13 residues. Germline V gene data show CDR1 as MNHEY and CDR2 as SMNVEV (reference sequence). J gave up 4 bases and V 7 bases, and 5 bases lay outside the gene matches.

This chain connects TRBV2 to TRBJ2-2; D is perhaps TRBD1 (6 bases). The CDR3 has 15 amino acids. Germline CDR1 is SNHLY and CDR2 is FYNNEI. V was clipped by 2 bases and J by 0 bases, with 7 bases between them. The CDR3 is CASSETGTNTGELFF. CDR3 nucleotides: TGTGCCAGCAGTGAAACAGGGACGAACACCGGGGAGCTGTTTTTT.

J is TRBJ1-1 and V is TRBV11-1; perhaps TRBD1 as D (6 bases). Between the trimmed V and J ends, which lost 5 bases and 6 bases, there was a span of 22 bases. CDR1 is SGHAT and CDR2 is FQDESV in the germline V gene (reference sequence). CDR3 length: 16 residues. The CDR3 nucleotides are TGTGCCAGCAGCCATTATATCTCACTAGGGGGATCTGAAGCTTTCTTT. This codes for CASSHYISLGGSEAFF. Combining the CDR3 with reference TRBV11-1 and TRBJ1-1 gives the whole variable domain EAEVAQSPRYKITEKSQAVAFWCDPISGHATLYWYRQILGQGPELLVQFQDESVVDDSQLPKDRFSAERLKGVDSTLKIQPAELGDSAMYLCASSHYISLGGSEAFFGQGTRLTVV.

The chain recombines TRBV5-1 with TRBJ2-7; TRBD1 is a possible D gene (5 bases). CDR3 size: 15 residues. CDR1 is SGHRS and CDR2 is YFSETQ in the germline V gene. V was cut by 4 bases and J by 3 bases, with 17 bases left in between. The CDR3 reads CASSQLAGQGYEQYF. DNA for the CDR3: TGCGCCAGCAGCCAATTGGCAGGGCAAGGCTACGAGCAGTACTTC.